This TCR beta chain was recovered during a study of blood T cell repertoires in COVID-19. Libraries were prepared by immunoSEQ multiplex PCR; TCRdb keeps only in-frame clonotypes and omits some of them. The sample holds approximately 170,000 clones, more than 75% seen once. This TCR came from a man in his fifties or sixties with active or convalescent COVID-19. Sequences were obtained from peripheral blood.

Here the CDR3 DNA reads TGCGCCAGCAGCTCGTCGCGAGGGGGCGCGGGTGGCTACACCTTC. Amino acids: CASSSSRGGAGGYTF. The rearrangement uses TRBV5-1 and TRBJ1-2; TRBD1 aligns across 7 bases. CDR1 is SGHRS and CDR2 is YFSETQ in the germline V gene. Trimming at V came to 3 bases and at J to 7 bases, leaving 12 bases not matched to a gene. CDR3 size: 15 residues.